Below are 31 T cell receptor beta chains sequenced from a single sample in a study of beta chain features in type 1 diabetes. The isolated RNA, all of it, was reverse transcribed, so expressed TCRB transcripts were what got sequenced. Generated by immunoSEQ multiplex PCR, the TCRdb table keeps only in-frame clones and is missing some. This sample yields 900,000 or so clones, of which roughly a sixth are seen a single time; 0.02% to 0.03% belongs to the top ten. What was sequenced was naive CD4+ T cells from blood. The receptors were sampled from a woman aged 18 to 35 in good health.

The chain couples TRBV19 to TRBJ2-1; 8 nucleotides agree with TRBD1. Germline V gene sequence: CDR1 LNHDA, CDR2 SQIVND (reference sequence). The CDR3 is 13 residues long. V shed 5 bases and J 6 bases; nucleotides not matched to a gene: 3. The chain's CDR3 is CASSVDRVNEQFF. CDR3 sequence (DNA): TGTGCCAGTAGTGTGGACAGGGTCAATGAGCAGTTCTTC. Based on the CDR3 plus reference TRBV19 and TRBJ2-1, the full variable domain is DGGITQSPKYLFRKEGQNVTLSCEQNLNHDAMYWYRQDPGQGLRLIYYSQIVNDFQKGDIAEGYSVSREKKESFPLTVTSAQKNPTAFYLCASSVDRVNEQFFGPGTRLTVL.

This clone was seen more than once but under ten times. This rearrangement joins TRBV9 to TRBJ2-7; D remains unclear. The CDR3 loop spans 12 amino acids. V was cut by 0 bases and J by 5 bases, with 6 bases left in between. Germline CDR1 and CDR2: SGDLS and YYNGEE. CDR3 nucleotides: TGTGCCAGCAGCGTAGCCGGTAACGAGCAGTACTTC. It is translated as CASSVAGNEQYF. The variable domain in full, completed from reference TRBV9 and TRBJ2-7, reads DSGVTQTPKHLITATGQRVTLRCSPRSGDLSVYWYQQSLDQGLQFLIQYYNGEERAKGNILERFSAQQFPDLHSELNLSSLELGDSALYFCASSVAGNEQYFGPGTRLTVT.

The CDR3 loop is CASSLGVVGSETQYF. The CDR3 DNA sequence: TGCGCCAGCAGCTTGGGCGTGGTGGGTAGTGAGACCCAGTACTTC. V is TRBV5-1 and J is TRBJ2-5, with D unresolved. This CDR3 contains 15 residues. The germline CDR1 and CDR2 sequences are SGHRS and YFSETQ. V was trimmed by 0 bases and J by 5 bases, leaving 14 bases between them. The full variable domain, completed using reference TRBV5-1 and TRBJ2-5, is KAGVTQTPRYLIKTRGQQVTLSCSPISGHRSVSWYQQTPGQGLQFLFEYFSETQRNKGNFPGRFSGRQFSNSRSEMNVSTLELGDSALYLCASSLGVVGSETQYFGPGTRLLVL.

This clone came up a few times. The chain combines TRBV7-2 with TRBJ1-4, with TRBD1 matching over 9 bases. Germline-derived CDR1 and CDR2 are SGHTA and FQGNSA. Unmatched junction bases numbered 6, after V lost 5 bases and J lost 8 bases. CDR3 length: 14 amino acids. DNA of the CDR3: TGTGCCAGCAGCGAGACAGGGGGTCTGGAAAAACTGTTTTTT. Protein sequence: CASSETGGLEKLFF.

The chain uses TRBV18 and TRBJ2-7; 7 bases line up with TRBD2. V was pared by 3 bases and J by 6 bases, with 11 bases of the junction left unmatched. Germline CDR1 KGHSH, CDR2 LQKENI. The CDR3 spans 15 residues. The CDR3 nucleotides are TGTGCCAGCTCACCCGGGGCGGGAGAGCTGTTCGAGCAGTACTTC. As protein: CASSPGAGELFEQYF.

A few counts support this clone. The chain carries TRBV28 and TRBJ2-7, with 7 nucleotides matching TRBD1. V shed 7 bases, J shed 4 bases, and the junction held 10 bases outside the gene matches. This CDR3 is built from 14 residues. Germline assignment: CDR1 MDHEN and CDR2 SYDVKM. The CDR3 DNA follows: TGTGCCAGCACTAAAGACAGGGCGCCATACGAGCAGTACTTC. Protein: CASTKDRAPYEQYF. Supplemented by reference TRBV28 and TRBJ2-7, the full variable domain reads DVKVTQSSRYLVKRTGEKVFLECVQDMDHENMFWYRQDPGLGLRLIYFSYDVKMKEKGDIPEGYSVSREKKERFSLILESASTNQTSMYLCASTKDRAPYEQYFGPGTRLTVT.

V is TRBV2 and J is TRBJ2-7; 7 bases are shared with TRBD1. V shed 6 bases, J shed 5 bases, and the junction held 16 bases outside the gene matches. The CDR3 totals 16 residues. Germline-derived CDR1 and CDR2 are SNHLY and FYNNEI. The CDR3 loop is CASRLQGLVFSDEQYF. DNA of the CDR3: TGTGCCAGCAGGCTACAGGGGCTAGTTTTTTCGGACGAGCAGTACTTC.

This clone was detected a few times. V gene TRBV29-1 combines with J gene TRBJ2-5; D not resolved. Trimming stripped 5 bases from V and 5 bases from J, with 15 bases between. CDR3 length equals 13 residues. Germline values: CDR1 SQVTM, CDR2 ANQGSEA. Here the CDR3 DNA reads TGCAGCGTTTACTACAGCTTGGAGGAGACCCAGTACTTC. It yields the protein CSVYYSLEETQYF.

This chain links TRBV15 with TRBJ1-2; 7 bases are a match to TRBD1. From germline, CDR1 is LNHNV and CDR2 YYDKDF (reference sequence). This CDR3 is built from 15 residues. V lost 3 bases and J lost 7; bases outside the gene matches: 11. CDR3 loop: CATSSRARDSGGYTF. The CDR3 DNA reads as TGTGCCACCAGCAGTAGAGCCCGGGACAGCGGTGGCTACACCTTC.

V usage is TRBV28 and J usage is TRBJ2-3, with 7 bases identical to TRBD1. This CDR3 comprises 12 residues. CDR1 is MDHEN, CDR2 SYDVKM, per germline. Germline trimming cut 5 bases from V and 10 bases from J; bases unmatched to any gene: 6. CDR3 amino acids: CASSLTGTAQYF. The CDR3 DNA follows: TGTGCCAGCAGTCTAACAGGGACAGCGCAGTATTTT. Filled out from reference TRBV28 and TRBJ2-3, the complete variable domain reads DVKVTQSSRYLVKRTGEKVFLECVQDMDHENMFWYRQDPGLGLRLIYFSYDVKMKEKGDIPEGYSVSREKKERFSLILESASTNQTSMYLCASSLTGTAQYFGPGTRLTVL.

The chain has TRBV25-1 and TRBJ2-5; 10 positions agree with TRBD1. Germline CDR1 reads MGHDK; CDR2 reads SYGVNS. This CDR3 is 17 amino acids long. V gave up 2 bases and J gave up 5 bases; unmatched junction bases: 11. CDR3 protein: CASSEVETGGFDETQYF. The CDR3 region has the DNA TGTGCCAGCAGTGAAGTAGAGACAGGGGGCTTCGATGAGACCCAGTACTTC.

The chain employs TRBV6-1 and TRBJ1-3; the D gene is possibly TRBD1 (5 bases). CDR3 length: 14 amino acids. Germline V gene data show CDR1 as MNHNS and CDR2 as SASEGT. Deletions cut 7 bases from V and 4 bases from J, with 14 bases between. CDR3 in amino acids: CASTTRGDGNTIYF. As DNA, the CDR3 is TGTGCCAGCACGACACGGGGCGACGGAAACACCATATATTTT.

This clone was seen a handful of times. The rearrangement links TRBV4-2 to TRBJ1-5; the D gene is possibly TRBD1 (5 bases). Germline-derived CDR1 and CDR2 are LGHNA and YNFKEQ. V was trimmed by 1 base and J by 9 bases, leaving 16 bases between them. CDR3 length: 15 residues. CDR3 sequence: CASSQGGTGVGPQHF. As DNA, the CDR3 is TGTGCCAGCAGCCAAGGTGGGACGGGGGTAGGGCCCCAGCATTTT.

The chain has TRBV28 and TRBJ2-1; 8 bases agree with TRBD2. V was pared by 2 bases and J by 8 bases, with 8 bases of the junction left unmatched. The CDR3 runs to 15 residues. CDR1 MDHEN and CDR2 SYDVKM come from the germline V gene. In DNA, the CDR3 is TGTGCCAGCAGTTTACAAGCGGGAGTTCTGGATGAGCAGTTCTTC. This encodes CASSLQAGVLDEQFF.

The chain has TRBV4-3 and TRBJ2-4; 8 bases agree with TRBD1. The CDR3 consists of 15 residues. Germline V gene lookup returns CDR1 LGHNA and CDR2 YSLEER. The V segment lost 4 bases and the J segment 7 bases; nucleotides outside the gene matches: 9. CDR3 sequence reads: CASSPTDREVNIQYF. Here the CDR3 DNA reads TGCGCCAGCAGCCCCACGGACAGGGAGGTGAACATTCAGTACTTC.

This clone was counted a few times. The chain has TRBV10-3 and TRBJ2-3; the D call may be TRBD1 or TRBD2 (5 bases each). The V end lost 0 bases, the J end lost 6 bases, and 16 bases lay between the germline ends. The germline CDR1 and CDR2 sequences are ENHRY and SYGVKD. CDR3 length: 16 residues. DNA for the CDR3: TGTGCCATCAGTGAGTCTGGGGACGCGACGGTCGATACGCAGTATTTT. Protein sequence: CAISESGDATVDTQYF.

Worth noting for this clone: The sample carries other DNA sequences with the same CDR3. The J gene is TRBJ2-5, the V gene TRBV28; weak D call: TRBD1 (6 bases). The CDR3 covers 13 residues. The germline gives CDR1 MDHEN, CDR2 SYDVKM. V was clipped by 3 bases and J by 5 bases, with 10 bases between them. The CDR3 spells CASSLGAEETQYF. CDR3 bases: TGTGCCAGCAGTTTGGGGGCGGAGGAGACCCAGTACTTC.

A few counts support this clone. The chain carries TRBV9 and TRBJ2-5; a possible D gene is TRBD1 (5 bases). V gave up 1 base and J gave up 3 bases, with 10 bases separating them. This CDR3 comprises 14 residues. The germline V gene encodes CDR1 SGDLS and CDR2 YYNGEE. The CDR3 region is CASSVKGQEETQYF. Here the CDR3 DNA reads TGTGCCAGCAGCGTAAAGGGGCAGGAAGAGACCCAGTACTTC.

The chain combines TRBV5-1 with TRBJ1-1; D unresolved. The V gene's germline CDR1 is SGHRS and CDR2 YFSETQ. V lost 3 bases and J lost 5, with 5 bases in between. The CDR3 is made up of 11 amino acids. DNA of the CDR3: TGCGCCAGCAGCTCCGATACTGAAGCTTTCTTT. This sequence encodes CASSSDTEAFF. Full variable domain (outside the CDR3, taken from reference TRBV5-1 and TRBJ1-1): KAGVTQTPRYLIKTRGQQVTLSCSPISGHRSVSWYQQTPGQGLQFLFEYFSETQRNKGNFPGRFSGRQFSNSRSEMNVSTLELGDSALYLCASSSDTEAFFGQGTRLTVV.

This clone was counted a few times. This chain links TRBV18 with TRBJ1-6; no clear D gene. Trimming removed 6 bases at V and 9 bases at J, with 12 bases between. The CDR3 has 13 amino acids. Per germline, CDR1 KGHSH and CDR2 LQKENI. The CDR3 region has the DNA TGTGCCAGCTCCCCCGAAGAAATTTCACCCCTCCACTTT. It yields the protein CASSPEEISPLHF.

CDR3 nucleotides: TGTGCCAGCAGCCAATGGGGGGGACTGCAAGAGACCCAGTACTTC. It encodes CASSQWGGLQETQYF. The chain links TRBV14 to TRBJ2-5; TRBD2 matches at 7 bases. After removal of 2 bases from V and 2 bases from J, the junction contained 5 bases not matched to a gene. CDR1 and CDR2 from the germline V gene are SGHDN and FVKESK. The CDR3 has 15 residues.

J is TRBJ1-5 and V is TRBV5-5; unclear D gene. The CDR3 covers 13 residues. CDR1 SGHKS and CDR2 YYEKEE come from the germline V gene (reference sequence). V gave up 0 bases and J gave up 6 bases, with 7 bases separating them. The CDR3 protein is CASSLVVSQPQHF. The CDR3 nucleotides are TGTGCCAGCAGCTTGGTGGTTAGTCAGCCCCAGCATTTT.

This chain links TRBV7-2 with TRBJ2-1; D is unresolved. Germline loops: CDR1 SGHTA, CDR2 FQGNSA. CDR3 size: 14 residues. Trimming removed 5 bases from V and 6 bases from J, with 14 bases in between. CDR3 loop: CASSPQSGRNEQFF. CDR3 sequence (DNA): TGTGCCAGCAGCCCTCAATCCGGCCGCAATGAGCAGTTCTTC. Looking up the rest from reference TRBV7-2 and TRBJ2-1 gives the full variable domain: GAGVSQSPSNKVTEKGKDVELRCDPISGHTALYWYRQSLGQGLEFLIYFQGNSAPDKSGLPSDRFSAERTGGSVSTLTIQRTQQEDSAVYLCASSPQSGRNEQFFGPGTRLTVL.

This clone appeared a few times. The chain is built from TRBV15 and TRBJ2-1; D uncertain. Germline values: CDR1 LNHNV, CDR2 YYDKDF (reference sequence). V was shortened by 4 bases and J by 6 bases, with 19 bases between the two germline ends. The CDR3 sequence is 16 residues long. Written as DNA, the CDR3 is TGTGCCACCAGCACTAGGCTCGGAAACAGACTCAATGAGCAGTTCTTC. The encoded protein is CATSTRLGNRLNEQFF.

Of note for this clone: Within the sample, other DNA sequences also encode this same CDR3. The chain is built from TRBV5-1 and TRBJ2-5; D is uncertain. The germline V gene encodes CDR1 SGHRS and CDR2 YFSETQ. Trimming stripped 0 bases from V and 4 bases from J, with 7 bases between. The CDR3 is 13 amino acids. Here the CDR3 DNA reads TGCGCCAGCAGCTTGGAGGGCACAGAGACCCAGTACTTC. Its translation is CASSLEGTETQYF.

This clone was observed a few times. This chain joins TRBV2 and TRBJ2-7; 10 positions agree with TRBD1. The junction had 8 bases not matched to a gene; V was cut back by 6 bases and J by 3 bases. The CDR3 has 15 amino acids. CDR1 is SNHLY and CDR2 is FYNNEI in the germline V gene. The CDR3 here is CASSLDRGLVYEQYF. CDR3 DNA: TGTGCCAGCAGCCTAGACAGGGGGCTAGTCTACGAGCAGTACTTC.

V gene TRBV29-1 combines with J gene TRBJ2-1; D is perhaps TRBD2 (6 bases). The CDR3 loop spans 13 amino acids. Germline V gene lookup returns CDR1 SQVTM and CDR2 ANQGSEA. Trimming took 5 bases from V and 8 from J, leaving 16 bases between them. The CDR3 nucleotides are TGCAGCGTTCCGGGGGACGAAGGCGATGAGCAGTTCTTC. This encodes CSVPGDEGDEQFF.

CDR3 DNA: TGTGCCAGCAGCCCGAGGACAGACCCGAGGACCGGGGAGCTGTTTTTT. Its translation is CASSPRTDPRTGELFF. The V call is TRBV14, the J call TRBJ2-2; possible D gene TRBD1, 6 bases. The length of the CDR3 is 16 residues. Germline lookup yields CDR1 SGHDN and CDR2 FVKESK. Trimming stripped 4 bases from V and 5 bases from J, with 17 bases between.

The chain couples TRBV27 to TRBJ2-4; TRBD1 matches at 9 bases. Germline CDR1 MNHEY, CDR2 SMNVEV (reference sequence). V trimming: 4 bases; J trimming: 7 bases; junction bases outside the gene matches: 5. The CDR3 is made up of 14 amino acids. The CDR3 sequence is CASSSSGTGNIQYF. CDR3 in DNA: TGTGCCAGCAGTTCATCCGGGACAGGGAACATTCAGTACTTC.

The chain links TRBV7-9 to TRBJ1-1; 7 bases match TRBD1. The germline V gene encodes CDR1 SEHNR and CDR2 FQNEAQ (reference sequence). The J segment lost 4 bases and the V segment lost 2 bases, leaving 4 bases of the junction unmatched. The CDR3 spans 14 residues. This CDR3 is CASSLQGGITEAFF. The CDR3 coding sequence is TGTGCCAGCAGCTTACAGGGGGGAATCACTGAAGCTTTCTTT.

There are a few counts of this clone. V is TRBV7-8 and J is TRBJ2-1; weak D call: TRBD1 (5 bases). Between the trimmed V and J ends, which lost 2 bases and 4 bases, there was a span of 18 bases. The CDR3 is made up of 17 amino acids. Germline-derived CDR1 and CDR2 are SGHVS and FQNEAQ. CDR3 DNA: TGTGCCAGCAGCTTAATTCGCCAGGGCCCATCTTACAATGAGCAGTTCTTC. This codes for CASSLIRQGPSYNEQFF.